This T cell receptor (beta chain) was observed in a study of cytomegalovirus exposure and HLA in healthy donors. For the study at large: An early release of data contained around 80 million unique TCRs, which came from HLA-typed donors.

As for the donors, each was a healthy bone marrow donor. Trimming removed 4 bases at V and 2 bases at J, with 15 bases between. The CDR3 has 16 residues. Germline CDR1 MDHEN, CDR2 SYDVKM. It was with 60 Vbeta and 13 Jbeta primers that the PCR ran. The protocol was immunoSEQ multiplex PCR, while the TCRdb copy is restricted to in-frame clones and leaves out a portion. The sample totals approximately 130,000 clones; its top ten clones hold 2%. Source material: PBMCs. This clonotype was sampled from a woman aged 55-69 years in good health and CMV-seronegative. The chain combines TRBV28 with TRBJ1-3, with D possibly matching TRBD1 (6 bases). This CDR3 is CASSYARGRTGNTIYF. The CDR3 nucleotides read TGTGCCAGCAGTTACGCCAGGGGAAGGACTGGAAACACCATATATTTT.